Described below is a single TCR beta chain sequence and its context. Antigen: not known. This sample is drawn from a study of OX40 agonist ivuxolimab in advanced cancers. Study context: Ivuxolimab doses were 0.01, 0.1, 0.3, 1.5, 3 or 10 mg/kg every 2 weeks. Eligibility rules accepted prior anti-PD-1, anti-PD-L1 or anti-CTLA-4 therapy, and over 30% had some.

V lost 2 bases and J 12 bases, leaving 11 bases between the germline ends. Germline assignment: CDR1 MGHRA and CDR2 YSYEKL. The length of the CDR3 is 12 residues. Study results and limitations: More expanded clones were found, on average, in CD8+ than in CD4+ T cells.

Sequencing was performed with immunoSEQ multiplex PCR; in TCRdb, only in-frame clones are kept and a portion is missing. The repertoire holds approximately 11,000 clones, with roughly 78% as singletons. The TCR sequence derives from an adult with an advanced solid tumor such as melanoma, head and neck, liver or kidney cancer. The genes are TRBV4-1 and TRBJ1-5; D may be TRBD1 (5 bases). Sequences were derived from CD4+ or CD8+ T cells sorted from blood, sampled in a trial of the OX40 agonist ivuxolimab. Here the CDR3 DNA reads TGCGCCAGCAGCCAATCCGGGGGGGTCCAGCATTTT. Its translation: CASSQSGGVQHF.